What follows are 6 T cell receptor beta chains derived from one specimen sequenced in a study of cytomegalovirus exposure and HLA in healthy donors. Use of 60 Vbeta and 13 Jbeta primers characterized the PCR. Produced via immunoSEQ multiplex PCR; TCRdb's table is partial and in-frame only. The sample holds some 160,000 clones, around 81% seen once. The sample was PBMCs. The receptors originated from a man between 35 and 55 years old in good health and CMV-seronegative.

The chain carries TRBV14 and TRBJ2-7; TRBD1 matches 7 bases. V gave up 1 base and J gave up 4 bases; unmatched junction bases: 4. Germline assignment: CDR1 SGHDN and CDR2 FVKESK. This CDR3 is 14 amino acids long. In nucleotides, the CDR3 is TGTGCCAGCAGCCAAGCGGACAGGCGGTACGAGCAGTACTTC. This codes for CASSQADRRYEQYF. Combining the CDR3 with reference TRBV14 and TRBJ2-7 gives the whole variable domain EAGVTQFPSHSVIEKGQTVTLRCDPISGHDNLYWYRRVMGKEIKFLLHFVKESKQDESGMPNNRFLAERTGGTYSTLKVQPAELEDSGVYFCASSQADRRYEQYFGPGTRLTVT.

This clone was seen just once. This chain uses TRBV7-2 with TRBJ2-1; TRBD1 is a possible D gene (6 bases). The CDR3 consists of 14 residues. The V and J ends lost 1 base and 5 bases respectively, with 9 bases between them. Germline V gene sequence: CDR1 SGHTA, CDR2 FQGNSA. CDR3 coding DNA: TGTGCCAGCAGCTTAGGGGGGCGGAACAATGAGCAGTTCTTC. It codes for CASSLGGRNNEQFF.

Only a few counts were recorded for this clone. CDR3 residues: CASSPGTAPYEQYF. CDR3 nucleotides: TGTGCCAGCAGCCCCGGGACAGCCCCCTACGAGCAGTACTTC. V usage is TRBV5-4 and J usage is TRBJ2-7, with TRBD1 matching 7 bases. The CDR3 loop spans 14 amino acids. Germline CDR1 is SGHNT and CDR2 is YYREEE (reference sequence). The ends lost 4 bases at V and 2 bases at J; junction bases unmatched: 6.

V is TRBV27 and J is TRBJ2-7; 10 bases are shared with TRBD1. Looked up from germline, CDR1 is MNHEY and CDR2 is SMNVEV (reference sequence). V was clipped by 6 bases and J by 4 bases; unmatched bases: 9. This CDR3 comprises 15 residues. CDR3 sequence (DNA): TGTGCCAGCAGCCCTGGGACAGGGGAATTATACGAGCAGTACTTC. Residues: CASSPGTGELYEQYF.

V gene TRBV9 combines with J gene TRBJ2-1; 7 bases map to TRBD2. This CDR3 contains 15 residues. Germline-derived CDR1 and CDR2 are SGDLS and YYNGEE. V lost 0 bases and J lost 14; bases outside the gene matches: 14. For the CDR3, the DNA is TGTGCCAGCAGCGTAGAGGGCGGGAGAGTGGGGGTTGAGTTCTTC. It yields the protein CASSVEGGRVGVEFF.

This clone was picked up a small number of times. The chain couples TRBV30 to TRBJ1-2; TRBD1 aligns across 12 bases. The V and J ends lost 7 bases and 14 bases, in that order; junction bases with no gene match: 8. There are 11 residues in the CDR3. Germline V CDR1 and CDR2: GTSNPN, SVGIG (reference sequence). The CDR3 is CAFRDRGQKTF. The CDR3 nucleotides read TGTGCCTTCCGGGACAGGGGGCAAAAGACCTTC.